This T cell receptor (beta chain) was identified in a study of T cell responses to AZD1222 COVID-19 vaccine. Measured with immunoSEQ multiplex PCR; TCRdb has only the in-frame clones, and not every one. The sample records about 120,000 clones, 75% to 90% being singletons. Comments on this clone: Its specificity is not known.

Germline loops: CDR1 LNHDA, CDR2 SQIVND (reference sequence). J was trimmed by 4 bases and V by 6 bases; bases with no gene match: 16. This CDR3 is 18 amino acids long. Whether given at about 4 or about 12 weeks, second doses were pooled. Study-level findings and limits: Mostly white British, mostly female donors; authors suggested clonal diversity may be underestimated. In all cases, repertoires were sampled only after the peak T cell response.

This chain uses TRBV19 with TRBJ1-5; TRBD1 matches at 9 bases. This sequence was found in an adult who received the AZD1222 COVID-19 vaccine. The starting material was peripheral blood, obtained 28 days after the second AZD1222 dose. The CDR3 nucleotides are TGTGCCAGTAGCATCCTTTACAGGGGGCGAGGTGGGAATCAGCCCCAGCATTTT. Translating gives CASSILYRGRGGNQPQHF. The whole variable domain, remainder taken from reference TRBV19 and TRBJ1-5, is DGGITQSPKYLFRKEGQNVTLSCEQNLNHDAMYWYRQDPGQGLRLIYYSQIVNDFQKGDIAEGYSVSREKKESFPLTVTSAQKNPTAFYLCASSILYRGRGGNQPQHFGDGTRLSIL.